This T cell receptor (beta chain) originates from a study of Ad26.COV2.S vaccination and SARS-CoV-2 variants. On the study more broadly: Dosing was one shot or two shots 56 days apart.

Treatment given: 15 to 20 received Ad26.COV2.S at low or high dose, single or two shots; roughly five received placebo; per-sample allocation not given. The study sampled participants on day 63 after the first vaccine or placebo injection. The CDR3 totals 15 residues. Germline V gene data show CDR1 as SGHTA and CDR2 as FQGTGA. The ends were cut back, 2 bases at V and 4 bases at J, with 13 bases in the middle. The protocol was immunoSEQ multiplex PCR, while the TCRdb copy is restricted to in-frame clones and leaves out a portion. The data contain some 290,000 clones, just under 85% of them seen just once; the ten biggest clones take up about 2.1%.

This receptor was obtained from a person between 18 and 65 years old who received the Ad26.COV2.S COVID-19 vaccine or a placebo. The chain is built from TRBV7-3 and TRBJ2-3; D perhaps matches TRBD1 (5 bases). Sequencing was performed on peripheral blood, taken in a trial of Ad26.COV2.S vaccine versus placebo. CDR3 residues: CASSLGAGLADTQYF. The CDR3 DNA follows: TGTGCCAGCAGCTTAGGGGCAGGGTTGGCAGATACGCAGTATTTT.